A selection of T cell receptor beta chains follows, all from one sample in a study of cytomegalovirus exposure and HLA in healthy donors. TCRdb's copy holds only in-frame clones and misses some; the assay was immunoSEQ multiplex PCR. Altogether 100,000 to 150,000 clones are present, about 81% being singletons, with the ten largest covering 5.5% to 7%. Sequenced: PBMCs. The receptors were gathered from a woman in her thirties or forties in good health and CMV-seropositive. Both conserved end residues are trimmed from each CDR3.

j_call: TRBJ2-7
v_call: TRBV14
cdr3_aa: ASSQPGAYYEQY

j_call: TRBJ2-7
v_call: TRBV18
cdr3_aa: ASSPSADSYEQY

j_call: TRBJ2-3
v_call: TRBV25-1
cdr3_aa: ATSPGQGRTDTQY

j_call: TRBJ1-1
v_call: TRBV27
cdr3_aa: ASGRLQGNTEAF

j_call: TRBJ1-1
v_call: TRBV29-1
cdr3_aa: SVGGGSLTHTEAF

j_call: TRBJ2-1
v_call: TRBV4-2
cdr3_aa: ASSQGPGLAGNEQF

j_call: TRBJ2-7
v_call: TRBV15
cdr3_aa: ATSPPGTGMYEQY

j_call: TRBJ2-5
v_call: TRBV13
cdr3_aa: ASRERGGLQETQY

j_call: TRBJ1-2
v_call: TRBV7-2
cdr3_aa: ASSDGTGDMGYGYT

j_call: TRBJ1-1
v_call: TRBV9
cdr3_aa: ASSVSGKLNTEAF

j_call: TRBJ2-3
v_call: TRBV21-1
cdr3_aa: ASSKGPSGMDTQY

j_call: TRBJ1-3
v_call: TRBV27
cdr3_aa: ASSFRGDSPYMEGNTIY

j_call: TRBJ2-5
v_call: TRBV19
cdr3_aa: ASSISRGPQETQY

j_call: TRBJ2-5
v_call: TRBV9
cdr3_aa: ASSEELAGGETQY

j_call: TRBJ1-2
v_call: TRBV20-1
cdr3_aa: SAGGDGYT

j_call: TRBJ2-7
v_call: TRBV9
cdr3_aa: ASSVGGTDYYEQY

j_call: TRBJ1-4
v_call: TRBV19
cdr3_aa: ASSIVLVPQLATNEKLF

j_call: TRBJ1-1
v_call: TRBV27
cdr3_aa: ASSIGGQAF

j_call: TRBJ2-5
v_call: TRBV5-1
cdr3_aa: ASSFRLAGTLQETQY

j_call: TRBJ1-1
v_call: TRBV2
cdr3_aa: AIRRPPNTEAF

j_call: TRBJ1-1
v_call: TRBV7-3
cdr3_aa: ASSREWGTEAF

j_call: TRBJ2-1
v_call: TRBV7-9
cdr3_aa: ASSLSPPSGSSYNEQF

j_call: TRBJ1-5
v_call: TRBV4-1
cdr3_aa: ASSQDSTAYRPQH

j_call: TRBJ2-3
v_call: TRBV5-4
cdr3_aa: ASSLDSGVSDTQY

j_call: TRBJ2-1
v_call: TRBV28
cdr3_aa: ASRKRTTIYNEQF

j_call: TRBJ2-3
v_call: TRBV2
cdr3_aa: ASSLERGGADTQY

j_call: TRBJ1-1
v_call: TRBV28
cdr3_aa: ASTRTGNTEAF

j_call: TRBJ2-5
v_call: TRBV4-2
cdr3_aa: ASSQDRSETQY

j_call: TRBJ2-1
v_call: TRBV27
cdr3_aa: ASSLSGSSYNEQF

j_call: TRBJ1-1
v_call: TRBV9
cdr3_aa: AGSVGQGRTEAF

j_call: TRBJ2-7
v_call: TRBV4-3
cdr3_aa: ASSQDGVSSNGEAGMVYEQY

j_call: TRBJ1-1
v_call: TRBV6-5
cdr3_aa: ASSYRGMNTEAF

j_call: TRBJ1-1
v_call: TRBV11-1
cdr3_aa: ASSQGLHDNTEAF

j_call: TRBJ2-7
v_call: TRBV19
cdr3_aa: ASRASGGTYEQY

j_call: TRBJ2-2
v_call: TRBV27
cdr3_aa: ASRAQANTGELF

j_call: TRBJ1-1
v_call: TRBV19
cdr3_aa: ASILGGGHTEAF

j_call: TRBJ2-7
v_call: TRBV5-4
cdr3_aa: ASSPTGTAIRYEQY

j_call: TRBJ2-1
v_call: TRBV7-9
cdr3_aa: ASTRDLTREQF